This record looks at one T cell receptor (beta chain) sequence and its context. This sample stems from a study of blood T cell repertoires in COVID-19. Study overall: Sources were T cells, B-cell-depleted T cells, or PBMCs; the material itself was cDNA or gDNA.

Adults between roughly 18 and 90 years of age took part from approximately 24 US areas. In the study's own analysis: Nucleated cell number was recorded as an estimate derived from reference gene primer amplification. Here immunoSEQ multiplex PCR was the method, and the copy in TCRdb shows in-frame clones only, minus some. The V and J calls and clone size are taken from that table; D and trimming were inferred from the DNA. Found here are roughly 220,000 clones, around 90% of them singletons; the top ten hold 14% to 15%. V was shortened by 2 bases and J by 2 bases, with 9 bases between the two germline ends. Germline loops: CDR1 SGHVS, CDR2 FQNEAQ. CDR3 length equals 14 residues.

The sequenced material came from PBMCs or T cells enriched from blood (not recorded which). This chain connects TRBV7-8 to TRBJ1-1; D call uncertain. The sequence came from a woman aged 45-60 years with acute COVID-19. The CDR3 reads CASSLRRTNTEAFF. CDR3 nucleotide sequence: TGTGCCAGCAGCTTACGGAGAACCAACACTGAAGCTTTCTTT.